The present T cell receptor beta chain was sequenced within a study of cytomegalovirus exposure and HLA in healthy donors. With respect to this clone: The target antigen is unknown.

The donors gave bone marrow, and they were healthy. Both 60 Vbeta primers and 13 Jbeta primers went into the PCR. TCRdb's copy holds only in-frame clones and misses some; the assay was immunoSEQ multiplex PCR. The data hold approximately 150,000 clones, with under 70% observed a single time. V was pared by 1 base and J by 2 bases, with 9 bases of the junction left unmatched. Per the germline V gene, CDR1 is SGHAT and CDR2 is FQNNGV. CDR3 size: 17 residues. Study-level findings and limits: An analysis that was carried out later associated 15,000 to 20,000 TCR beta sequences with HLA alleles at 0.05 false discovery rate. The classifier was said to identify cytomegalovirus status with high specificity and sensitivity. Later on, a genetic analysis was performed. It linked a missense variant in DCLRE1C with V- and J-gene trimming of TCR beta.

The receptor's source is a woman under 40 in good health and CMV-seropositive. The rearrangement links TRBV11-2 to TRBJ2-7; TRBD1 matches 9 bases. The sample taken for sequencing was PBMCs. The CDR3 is CASSLAAGTGFTYEQYF. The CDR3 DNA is TGTGCCAGCAGCTTAGCTGCCGGGACAGGGTTTACCTACGAGCAGTACTTC. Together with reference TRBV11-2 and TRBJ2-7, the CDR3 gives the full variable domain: EAGVAQSPRYKIIEKRQSVAFWCNPISGHATLYWYQQILGQGPKLLIQFQNNGVVDDSQLPKDRFSAERLKGVDSTLKIQPAKLEDSAVYLCASSLAAGTGFTYEQYFGPGTRLTVT.